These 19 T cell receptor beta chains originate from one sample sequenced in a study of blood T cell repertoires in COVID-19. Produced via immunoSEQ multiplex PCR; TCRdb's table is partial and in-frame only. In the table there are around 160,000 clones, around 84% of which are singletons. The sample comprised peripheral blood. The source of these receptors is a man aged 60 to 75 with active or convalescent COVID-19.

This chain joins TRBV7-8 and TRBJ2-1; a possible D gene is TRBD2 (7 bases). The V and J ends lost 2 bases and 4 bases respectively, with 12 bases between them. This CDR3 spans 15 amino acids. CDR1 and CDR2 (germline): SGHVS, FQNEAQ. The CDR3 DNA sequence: TGTGCCAGCAGCTTACGGGGGGCGCAGTACAATGAGCAGTTCTTC. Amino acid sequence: CASSLRGAQYNEQFF.

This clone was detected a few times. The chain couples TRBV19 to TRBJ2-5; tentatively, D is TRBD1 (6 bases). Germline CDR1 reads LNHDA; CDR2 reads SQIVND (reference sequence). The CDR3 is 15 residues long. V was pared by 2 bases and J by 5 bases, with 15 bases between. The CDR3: CASSITGPGPETQYF. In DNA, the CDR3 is TGTGCCAGTAGTATAACAGGGCCGGGCCCGGAGACCCAGTACTTC.

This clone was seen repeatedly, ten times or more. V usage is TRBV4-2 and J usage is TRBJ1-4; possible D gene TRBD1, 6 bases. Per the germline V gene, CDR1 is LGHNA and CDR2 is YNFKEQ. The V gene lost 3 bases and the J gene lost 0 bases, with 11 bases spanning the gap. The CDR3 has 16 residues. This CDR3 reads CASSQPRGATNEKLFF. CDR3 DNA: TGTGCCAGCAGCCAGCCCAGGGGCGCAACTAATGAAAAACTGTTTTTT.

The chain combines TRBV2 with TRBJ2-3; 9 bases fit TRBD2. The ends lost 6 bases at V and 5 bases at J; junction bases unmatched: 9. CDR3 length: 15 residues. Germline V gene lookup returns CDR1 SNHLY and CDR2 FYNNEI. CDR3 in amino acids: CASRSGTSWVDTQYF. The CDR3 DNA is TGTGCCAGCAGATCGGGGACTAGCTGGGTAGATACGCAGTATTTT.

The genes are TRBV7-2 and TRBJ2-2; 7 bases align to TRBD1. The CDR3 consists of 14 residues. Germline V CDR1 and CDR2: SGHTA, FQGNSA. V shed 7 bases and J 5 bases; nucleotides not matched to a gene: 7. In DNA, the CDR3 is TGTGCCAGCATTACAGGGGCGGTTACCGGGGAGCTGTTTTTT. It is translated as CASITGAVTGELFF.

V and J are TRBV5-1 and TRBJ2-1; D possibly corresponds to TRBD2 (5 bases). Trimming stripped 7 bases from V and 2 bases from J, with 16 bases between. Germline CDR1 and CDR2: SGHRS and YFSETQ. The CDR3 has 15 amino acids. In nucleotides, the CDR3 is TGCGCCAGCGGGCTTGTGGGGAGTGCCTACAATGAGCAGTTCTTC. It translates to CASGLVGSAYNEQFF.

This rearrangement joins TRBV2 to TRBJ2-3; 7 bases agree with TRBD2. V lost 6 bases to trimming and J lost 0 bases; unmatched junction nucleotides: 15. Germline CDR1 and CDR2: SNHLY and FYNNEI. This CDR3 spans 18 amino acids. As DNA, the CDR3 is TGTGCCAGCAGCGGAGTTAGCGGGCACGACCTTAGCACAGATACGCAGTATTTT. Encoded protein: CASSGVSGHDLSTDTQYF.

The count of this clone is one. Written as DNA, the CDR3 is TGTGCCAGCAGAGACTCCTCCACAGATACGCAGTATTTT. Translation: CASRDSSTDTQYF. V gene TRBV5-4 combines with J gene TRBJ2-3; D is unclear. Germline-derived CDR1 and CDR2 are SGHNT and YYREEE (reference sequence). V lost 5 bases, J lost 2 bases, and 9 bases lay in between. This CDR3 region has 13 residues.

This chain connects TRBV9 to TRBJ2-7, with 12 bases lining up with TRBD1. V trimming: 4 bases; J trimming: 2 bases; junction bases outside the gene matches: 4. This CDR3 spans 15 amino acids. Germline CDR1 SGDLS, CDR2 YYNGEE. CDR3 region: CASSTGTGGPYEQYF. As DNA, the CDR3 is TGTGCCAGCAGCACGGGGACAGGGGGCCCCTACGAGCAGTACTTC. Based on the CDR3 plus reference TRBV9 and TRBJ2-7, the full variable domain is DSGVTQTPKHLITATGQRVTLRCSPRSGDLSVYWYQQSLDQGLQFLIQYYNGEERAKGNILERFSAQQFPDLHSELNLSSLELGDSALYFCASSTGTGGPYEQYFGPGTRLTVT.

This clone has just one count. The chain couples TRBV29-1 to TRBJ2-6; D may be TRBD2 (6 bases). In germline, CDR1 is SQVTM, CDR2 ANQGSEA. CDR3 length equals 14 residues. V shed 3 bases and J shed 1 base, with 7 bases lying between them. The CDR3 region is CSVEEGSGANVLTF. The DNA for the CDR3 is TGCAGCGTTGAGGAGGGATCTGGGGCCAACGTCCTGACTTTC.

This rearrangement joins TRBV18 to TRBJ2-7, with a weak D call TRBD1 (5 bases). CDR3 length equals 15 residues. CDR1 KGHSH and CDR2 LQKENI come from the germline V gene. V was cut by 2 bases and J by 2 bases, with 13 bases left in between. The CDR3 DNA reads TGTGCCAGCTCACCAGACAGCCCCCTCGCCTACGAGCAGTACTTC. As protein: CASSPDSPLAYEQYF.

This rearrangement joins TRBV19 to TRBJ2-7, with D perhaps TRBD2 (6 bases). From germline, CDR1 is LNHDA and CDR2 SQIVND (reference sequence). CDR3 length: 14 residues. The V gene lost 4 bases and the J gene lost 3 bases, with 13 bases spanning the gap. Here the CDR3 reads CASSTGPGGYEQYF. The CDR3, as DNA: TGTGCCAGTAGTACGGGTCCCGGGGGCTACGAGCAGTACTTC.

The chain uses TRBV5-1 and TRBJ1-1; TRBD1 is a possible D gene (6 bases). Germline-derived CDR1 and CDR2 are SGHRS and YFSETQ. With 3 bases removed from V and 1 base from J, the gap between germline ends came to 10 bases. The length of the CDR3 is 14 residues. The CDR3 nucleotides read TGCGCCAGCAGCTCCGGACAGCAGAACACTGAAGCTTTCTTT. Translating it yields CASSSGQQNTEAFF.

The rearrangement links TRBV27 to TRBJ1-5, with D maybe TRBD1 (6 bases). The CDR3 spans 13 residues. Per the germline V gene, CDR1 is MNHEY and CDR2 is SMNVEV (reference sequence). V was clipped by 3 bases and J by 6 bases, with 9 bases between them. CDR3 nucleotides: TGTGCCAGCAGTTTGGGACAAGGTCAGCCCCAGCATTTT. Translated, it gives CASSLGQGQPQHF.

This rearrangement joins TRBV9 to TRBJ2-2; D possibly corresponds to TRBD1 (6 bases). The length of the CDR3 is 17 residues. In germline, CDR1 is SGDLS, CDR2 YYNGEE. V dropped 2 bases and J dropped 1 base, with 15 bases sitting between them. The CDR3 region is CASSVDQQGMNTGELFF. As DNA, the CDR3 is TGTGCCAGCAGCGTGGATCAACAGGGAATGAACACCGGGGAGCTGTTTTTT.

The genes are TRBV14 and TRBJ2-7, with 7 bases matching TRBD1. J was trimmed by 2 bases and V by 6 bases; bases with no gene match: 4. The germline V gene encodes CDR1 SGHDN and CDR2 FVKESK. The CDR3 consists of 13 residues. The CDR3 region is CASSPGGTYEQYF. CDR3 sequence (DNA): TGTGCCAGCAGTCCAGGGGGAACCTACGAGCAGTACTTC.

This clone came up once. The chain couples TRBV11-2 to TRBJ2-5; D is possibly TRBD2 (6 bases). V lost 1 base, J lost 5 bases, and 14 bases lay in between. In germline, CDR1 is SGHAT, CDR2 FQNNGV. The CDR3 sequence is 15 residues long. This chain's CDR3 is CASSLVGARGETQYF. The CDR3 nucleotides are TGTGCCAGCAGCTTAGTAGGCGCCCGGGGGGAGACCCAGTACTTC. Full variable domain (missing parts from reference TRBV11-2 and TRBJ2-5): EAGVAQSPRYKIIEKRQSVAFWCNPISGHATLYWYQQILGQGPKLLIQFQNNGVVDDSQLPKDRFSAERLKGVDSTLKIQPAKLEDSAVYLCASSLVGARGETQYFGPGTRLLVL.

The CDR3: CATSRGQASNYGYTF. CDR3 nucleotides: TGTGCCACCAGCAGGGGACAGGCTTCTAACTATGGCTACACCTTC. The genes are TRBV15 and TRBJ1-2; 8 bases are a match to TRBD1. Germline V lookup: CDR1 LNHNV, CDR2 YYDKDF (reference sequence). The junction had 3 bases not matched to a gene; V was cut back by 3 bases and J by 0 bases. The length of the CDR3 is 15 residues.

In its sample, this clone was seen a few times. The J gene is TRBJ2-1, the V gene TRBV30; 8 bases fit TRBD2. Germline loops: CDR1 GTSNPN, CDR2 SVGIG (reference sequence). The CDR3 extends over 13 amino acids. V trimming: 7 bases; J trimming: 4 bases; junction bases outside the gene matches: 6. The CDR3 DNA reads TGTGCCTCTCTAGCGGGTCCATACAATGAGCAGTTCTTC. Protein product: CASLAGPYNEQFF.